This TCR beta chain emerged from a study of T cell changes during pregnancy in multiple sclerosis. Profiled with immunoSEQ multiplex PCR; TCRdb holds only in-frame clones, not every one. The sample holds over 75,000 clones, around 94% seen once. The germline V gene encodes CDR1 KGHSH and CDR2 LQKENI. The CDR3 length is 16 residues. V was clipped by 2 bases and J by 0 bases, with 8 bases between them. The source was peripheral blood, collected in the first trimester of pregnancy. This chain connects TRBV18 to TRBJ2-6; D gene unclear. The clonotype originates from a female donor with multiple sclerosis, enrolled in a pregnancy study. The CDR3 DNA reads as TGTGCCAGCTCACCAAACAGCCGCTCTGGGGCCAACGTCCTGACTTTC. This codes for CASSPNSRSGANVLTF.